Included here is one TCR beta chain sequence, with context. It was cDNA, reverse transcribed from extracted RNA, that served as the sequencing template. Some clones are missing from TCRdb's copy, which holds only in-frame ones; the method was immunoSEQ multiplex PCR. Among approximately 8,000 clones listed, approximately 70% were seen once. The sample originates from a study of CD8+ T cells in alopecia areata. Germline CDR1 and CDR2: LNHDA and SQIVND (reference sequence). Trimming removed 9 bases from V and 0 bases from J; junction bases left unmatched: 11. The CDR3 runs 16 residues. Peripheral blood and lesional scalp punch biopsies were taken from alopecia areata patients.

V and J are TRBV19 and TRBJ1-5, with 7 bases aligning to TRBD1. The material sequenced was skin, taken at week 0. This receptor was obtained from a human donor with alopecia areata. CDR3 region: CASRTLGQTSNQPQHF. CDR3 in DNA: TGTGCCAGCCGGACCTTGGGACAGACTAGCAATCAGCCCCAGCATTTT.